This T cell receptor (beta chain) was found in a study of tumor-infiltrating lymphocytes in oesophageal squamous cell carcinoma. TCRdb re-called the reads through MiXCR, storing one row per CDR3 protein. The sample contains roughly 11,000 distinct CDR3 sequences, roughly 58% of which appear only once. As for this clonotype: No DNA is shown, since the ends of the CDR3 on it are uncertain; the CDR3 is the one TCRdb lists.

The CDR3 extends over 15 residues, inclusive of both ends. Sequenced input: blood. The rearrangement links TRBV7-5 to TRBJ1-1; the table's D call of TRBD1 was not tested on the DNA. TRBV7-5 is deemed a pseudogene. This clonotype was obtained from a female donor with esophageal squamous cell carcinoma. The CDR3 here is CISVPEALTGAEAFF.